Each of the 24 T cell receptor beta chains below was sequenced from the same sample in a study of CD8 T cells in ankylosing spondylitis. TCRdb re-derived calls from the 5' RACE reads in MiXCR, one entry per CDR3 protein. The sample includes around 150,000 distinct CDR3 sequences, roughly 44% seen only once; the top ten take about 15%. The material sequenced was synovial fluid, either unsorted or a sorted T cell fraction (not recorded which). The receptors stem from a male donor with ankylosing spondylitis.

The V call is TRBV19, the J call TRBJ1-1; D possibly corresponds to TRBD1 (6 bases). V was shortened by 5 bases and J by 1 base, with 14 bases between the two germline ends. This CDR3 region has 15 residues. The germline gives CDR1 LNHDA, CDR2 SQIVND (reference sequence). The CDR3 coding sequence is TGTGCCAGTAGTGCGACAGGTTTATCGAACACTGAAGCTTTCTTT. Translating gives CASSATGLSNTEAFF.

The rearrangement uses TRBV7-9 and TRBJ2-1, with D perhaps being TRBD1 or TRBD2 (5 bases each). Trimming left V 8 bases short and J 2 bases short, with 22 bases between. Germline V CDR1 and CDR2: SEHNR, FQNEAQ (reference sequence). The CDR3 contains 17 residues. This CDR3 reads CASSRGWRSLPYNEQFF. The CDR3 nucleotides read TGTGCCAGCTCGAGGGGTTGGCGAAGCCTCCCCTACAATGAGCAGTTCTTC.

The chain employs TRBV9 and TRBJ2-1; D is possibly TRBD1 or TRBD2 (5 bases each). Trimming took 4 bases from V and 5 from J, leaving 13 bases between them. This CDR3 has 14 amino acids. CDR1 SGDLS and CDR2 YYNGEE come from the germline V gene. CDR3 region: CASSPDLGDNEQFF. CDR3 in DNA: TGTGCCAGCAGCCCAGACCTGGGGGACAATGAGCAGTTCTTC.

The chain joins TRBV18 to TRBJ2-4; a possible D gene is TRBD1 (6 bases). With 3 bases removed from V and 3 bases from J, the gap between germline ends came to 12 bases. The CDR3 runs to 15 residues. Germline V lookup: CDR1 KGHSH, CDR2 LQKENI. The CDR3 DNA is TGTGCCAGCTCACCCGACAGGCCGATCAAAAACATTCAGTACTTC. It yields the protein CASSPDRPIKNIQYF.

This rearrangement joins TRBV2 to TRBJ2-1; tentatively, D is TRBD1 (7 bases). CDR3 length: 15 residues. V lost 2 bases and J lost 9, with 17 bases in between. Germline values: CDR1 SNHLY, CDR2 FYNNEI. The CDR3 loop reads CASSESVSQGGEQFF. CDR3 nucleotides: TGTGCCAGCAGTGAATCCGTATCTCAGGGGGGTGAGCAGTTCTTC.

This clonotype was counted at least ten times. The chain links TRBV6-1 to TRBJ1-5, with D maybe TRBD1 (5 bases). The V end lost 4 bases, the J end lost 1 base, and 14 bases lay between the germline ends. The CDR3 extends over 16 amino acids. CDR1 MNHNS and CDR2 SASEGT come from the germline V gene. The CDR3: CASSVTDPISNQPQHF. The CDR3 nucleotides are TGTGCCAGCAGTGTGACAGACCCTATAAGCAATCAGCCCCAGCATTTT.

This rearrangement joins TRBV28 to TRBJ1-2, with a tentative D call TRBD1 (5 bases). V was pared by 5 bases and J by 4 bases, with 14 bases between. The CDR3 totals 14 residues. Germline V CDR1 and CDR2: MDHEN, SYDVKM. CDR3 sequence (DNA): TGTGCCAGCAGTAGCAGGGTCTCTGTCTATGGCTACACCTTC. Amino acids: CASSSRVSVYGYTF.

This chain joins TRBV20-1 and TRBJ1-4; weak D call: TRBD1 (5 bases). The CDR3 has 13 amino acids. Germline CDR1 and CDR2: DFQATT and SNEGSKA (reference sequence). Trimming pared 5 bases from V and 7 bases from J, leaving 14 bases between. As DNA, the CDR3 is TGCAGTGCTCCGTGGGGGGGAGGTGAAAAACTGTTTTTT. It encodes CSAPWGGGEKLFF.

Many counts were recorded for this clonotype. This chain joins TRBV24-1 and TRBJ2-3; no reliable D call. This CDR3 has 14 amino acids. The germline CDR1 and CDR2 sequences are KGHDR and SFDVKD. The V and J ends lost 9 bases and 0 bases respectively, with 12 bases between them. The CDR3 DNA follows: TGTGCCACCCTTGACCGATTCAGCACAGATACGCAGTATTTT. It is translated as CATLDRFSTDTQYF.

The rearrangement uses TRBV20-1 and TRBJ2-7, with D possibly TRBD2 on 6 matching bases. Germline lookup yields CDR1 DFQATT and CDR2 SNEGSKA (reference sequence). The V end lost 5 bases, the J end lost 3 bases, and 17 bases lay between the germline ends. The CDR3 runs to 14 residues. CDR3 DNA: TGCAGTGCTTCGAGACCTAGCGCGGTCTACGAGCAGTACTTC. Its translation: CSASRPSAVYEQYF.

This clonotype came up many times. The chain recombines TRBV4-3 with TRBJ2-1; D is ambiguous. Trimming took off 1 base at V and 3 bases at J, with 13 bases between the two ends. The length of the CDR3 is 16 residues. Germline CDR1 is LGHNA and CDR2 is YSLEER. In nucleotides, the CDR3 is TGCGCCAGCAGCCAAGCGAGTCAGGTGGTCTACAATGAGCAGTTCTTC. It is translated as CASSQASQVVYNEQFF.

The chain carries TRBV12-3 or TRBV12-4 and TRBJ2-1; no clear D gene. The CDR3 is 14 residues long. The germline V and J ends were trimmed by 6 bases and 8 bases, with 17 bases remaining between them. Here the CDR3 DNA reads TGTGCCAGCAGGCGCAGAGACCCTAGTGATGAGCAGTTCTTC. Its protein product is CASRRRDPSDEQFF.

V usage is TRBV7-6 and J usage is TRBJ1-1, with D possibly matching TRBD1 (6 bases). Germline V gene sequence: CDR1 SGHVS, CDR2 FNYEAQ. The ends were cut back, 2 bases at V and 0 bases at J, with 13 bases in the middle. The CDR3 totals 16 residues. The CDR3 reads CASSLSHTGMNTEAFF. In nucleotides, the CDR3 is TGTGCCAGCAGCTTATCCCACACAGGGATGAACACTGAAGCTTTCTTT.

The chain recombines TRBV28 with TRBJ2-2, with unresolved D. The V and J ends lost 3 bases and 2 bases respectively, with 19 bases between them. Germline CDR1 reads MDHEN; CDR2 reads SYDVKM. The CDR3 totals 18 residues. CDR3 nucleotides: TGTGCCAGCAGTTTCTTCCCCCGGGCCTCAGTTAACACCGGGGAGCTGTTTTTT. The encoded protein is CASSFFPRASVNTGELFF.

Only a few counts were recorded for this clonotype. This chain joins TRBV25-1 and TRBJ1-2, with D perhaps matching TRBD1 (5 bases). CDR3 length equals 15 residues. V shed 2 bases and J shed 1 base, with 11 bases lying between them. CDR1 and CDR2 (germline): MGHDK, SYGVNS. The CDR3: CASSEGDGYNYGYTF. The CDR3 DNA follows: TGTGCCAGCAGTGAAGGGGACGGTTATAACTATGGCTACACCTTC.

The CDR3 nucleotides read TGTGCCAGCAAGTGGGGGGGGCTAGGTGAAAAACTGTTTTTT. It encodes CASKWGGLGEKLFF. The chain uses TRBV12-3 or TRBV12-4 and TRBJ1-4; D might be TRBD1 (6 bases). CDR3 size: 14 residues. The V and J ends lost 7 bases and 7 bases respectively, with 16 bases between them.

CDR3 sequence (DNA): TGTGCCAGCATCAGGACCGCCACGAACACCGGGGAGCTGTTTTTT. Encoded protein: CASIRTATNTGELFF. The chain combines TRBV7-9 with TRBJ2-2; D is undetermined. The CDR3 has 15 residues. V was pared by 7 bases and J by 0 bases, with 12 bases between. Germline V gene sequence: CDR1 SEHNR, CDR2 FQNEAQ (reference sequence). Complete variable domain (other parts from reference TRBV7-9 and TRBJ2-2): DTGVSQNPRHKITKRGQNVTFRCDPISEHNRLYWYRQTLGQGPEFLTYFQNEAQLEKSRLLSDRFSAERPKGSFSTLEIQRTEQGDSAMYLCASIRTATNTGELFFGEGSRLTVL.

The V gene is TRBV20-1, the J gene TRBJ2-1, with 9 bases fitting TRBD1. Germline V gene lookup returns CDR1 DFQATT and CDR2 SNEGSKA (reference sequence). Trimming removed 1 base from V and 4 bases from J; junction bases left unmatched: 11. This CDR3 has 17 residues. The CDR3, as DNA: TGCAGTGCTAGAGGGTGGGACAGGGAGAATGGGTACAATGAGCAGTTCTTC. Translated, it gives CSARGWDRENGYNEQFF.

This CDR3 is CSATSRVNYGYTF. The DNA for the CDR3 is TGCAGTGCTACCTCCAGGGTGAACTATGGCTACACCTTC. This chain connects TRBV20-1 to TRBJ1-2; possibly TRBD1 for D (5 bases). The V gene's germline CDR1 is DFQATT and CDR2 SNEGSKA (reference sequence). This CDR3 has 13 amino acids. The V and J ends lost 4 bases and 2 bases respectively, with 11 bases between them.

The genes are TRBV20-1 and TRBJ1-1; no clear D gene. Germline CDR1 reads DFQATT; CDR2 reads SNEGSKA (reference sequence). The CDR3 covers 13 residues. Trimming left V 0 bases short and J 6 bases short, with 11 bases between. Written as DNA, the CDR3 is TGCAGTGCTAGAGATGGGAACGGTCCTGAAGCTTTCTTT. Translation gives CSARDGNGPEAFF.

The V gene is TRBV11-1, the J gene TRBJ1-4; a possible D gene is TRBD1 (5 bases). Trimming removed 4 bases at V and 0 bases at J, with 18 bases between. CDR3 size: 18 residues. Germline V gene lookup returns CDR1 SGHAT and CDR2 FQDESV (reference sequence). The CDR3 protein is CASSSPGRPGATNEKLFF. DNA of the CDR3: TGTGCCAGCAGCTCCCCGGGACGCCCGGGAGCAACTAATGAAAAACTGTTTTTT.

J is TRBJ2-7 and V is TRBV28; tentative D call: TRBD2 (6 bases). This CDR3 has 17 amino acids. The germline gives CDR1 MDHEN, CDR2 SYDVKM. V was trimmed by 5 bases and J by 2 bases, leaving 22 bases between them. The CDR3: CASSARWRDRAPYEQYF. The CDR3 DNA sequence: TGTGCCAGCAGTGCCCGGTGGCGGGATAGGGCCCCCTACGAGCAGTACTTC.

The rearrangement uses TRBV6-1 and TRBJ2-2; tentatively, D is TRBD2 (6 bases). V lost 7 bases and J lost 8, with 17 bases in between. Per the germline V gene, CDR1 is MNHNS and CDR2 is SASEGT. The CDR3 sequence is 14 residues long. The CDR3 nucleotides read TGTGCCAGCACCCGGTTACTAGCCTTTGGGGAGCTGTTTTTT. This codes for CASTRLLAFGELFF.

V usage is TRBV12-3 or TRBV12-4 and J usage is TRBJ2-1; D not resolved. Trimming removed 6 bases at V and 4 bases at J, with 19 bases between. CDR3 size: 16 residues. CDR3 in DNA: TGTGCCAGCAGGAAGACTGACCTCCCGATTTACAATGAGCAGTTCTTC. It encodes CASRKTDLPIYNEQFF.